Listed here are 22 T cell receptor beta chains from one sample, sequenced in a study of cytomegalovirus exposure and HLA in healthy donors. PCR involved 60 Vbeta and 13 Jbeta primers. Assay: immunoSEQ multiplex PCR; the TCRdb copy retains only in-frame clones and omits some. The repertoire table contains 80,000 to 95,000 clones. Input material: PBMCs. These receptors came from a woman aged 25 to 39 in good health and CMV-seronegative.

J is TRBJ2-2 and V is TRBV4-2, with TRBD2 identical over 8 bases. Germline assignment: CDR1 LGHNA and CDR2 YNFKEQ. CDR3 length equals 15 residues. Trimming removed 4 bases from V and 7 bases from J; junction bases left unmatched: 8. The CDR3 protein is CASSLAGLQGGELFF. As DNA, the CDR3 is TGTGCCAGCAGCCTAGCGGGGCTACAGGGCGGGGAGCTGTTTTTT.

J is TRBJ1-1 and V is TRBV6-1; maybe TRBD1 (5 bases). Germline loops: CDR1 MNHNS, CDR2 SASEGT. The CDR3 length is 11 residues. Trimming pared 1 base from V and 10 bases from J, leaving 7 bases between. The CDR3 region is CASSEGRGAFF. The CDR3 DNA is TGTGCCAGCAGTGAAGGAAGGGGAGCTTTCTTT.

V and J are TRBV6-1 and TRBJ2-7, with 13 bases identical to TRBD2. The V segment lost 9 bases and the J segment 4 bases; nucleotides outside the gene matches: 3. In germline, CDR1 is MNHNS, CDR2 SASEGT. CDR3 size: 13 residues. The CDR3 nucleotides are TGTGCCAGTCGGACTAGCGGGGGTTACGAGCAGTACTTC. This sequence encodes CASRTSGGYEQYF.

The J gene is TRBJ2-2, the V gene TRBV7-9; 9 nucleotides line up with TRBD2. Germline lookup yields CDR1 SEHNR and CDR2 FQNEAQ (reference sequence). The J segment lost 5 bases and the V segment lost 5 bases, leaving 6 bases of the junction unmatched. This CDR3 has 15 amino acids. DNA of the CDR3: TGTGCCAGCAGCCAAATAGCGGGAGATACCGGGGAGCTGTTTTTT. It is translated as CASSQIAGDTGELFF.

The rearrangement uses TRBV27 and TRBJ1-2, with D uncertain. The V gene lost 0 bases and the J gene lost 6 bases, with 14 bases spanning the gap. Per germline, CDR1 MNHEY and CDR2 SMNVEV (reference sequence). CDR3 size: 15 residues. The CDR3 loop is CASSLSIAGLNGYTF. The DNA of the CDR3 is TGTGCCAGCAGTTTATCGATTGCCGGGTTGAATGGCTACACCTTC.

The V gene is TRBV4-2, the J gene TRBJ2-7; 9 nucleotides match TRBD2. V dropped 0 bases and J dropped 6; count of bases not matched to a gene: 12. CDR3 size: 17 residues. Germline V CDR1 and CDR2: LGHNA, YNFKEQ. The CDR3 region has the DNA TGTGCCAGCAGCCAAGAGGTAGCGGGAGCCGTTTTTTTCGAGCAGTACTTC. Its translation is CASSQEVAGAVFFEQYF.

This rearrangement joins TRBV5-1 to TRBJ2-7, with D maybe TRBD1 (6 bases). Trimming took 4 bases from V and 6 from J, leaving 17 bases between them. The CDR3 consists of 14 residues. Germline values: CDR1 SGHRS, CDR2 YFSETQ. The chain's CDR3 is CASSTSDRPVEQYF. CDR3 DNA sequence: TGCGCCAGCAGCACCTCGGACAGACCCGTCGAGCAGTACTTC. The full variable domain, its missing parts supplied by reference TRBV5-1 and TRBJ2-7, is KAGVTQTPRYLIKTRGQQVTLSCSPISGHRSVSWYQQTPGQGLQFLFEYFSETQRNKGNFPGRFSGRQFSNSRSEMNVSTLELGDSALYLCASSTSDRPVEQYFGPGTRLTVT.

The chain joins TRBV4-1 to TRBJ2-2; possibly TRBD1 for D (5 bases). The CDR3 runs to 12 residues. Germline CDR1 and CDR2: MGHRA and YSYEKL. V was clipped by 5 bases and J by 5 bases, with 6 bases between them. The CDR3 is CASSKGTGELFF. The CDR3 DNA reads as TGCGCCAGCAGCAAGGGGACCGGGGAGCTGTTTTTT.

V usage is TRBV18 and J usage is TRBJ2-7, with 9 bases lining up with TRBD2. This CDR3 spans 17 amino acids. Germline V CDR1 and CDR2: KGHSH, LQKENI. The V and J ends lost 3 bases and 0 bases, in that order; junction bases with no gene match: 9. The CDR3 reads CASSPFPAGGSSYEQYF. The CDR3 bases are TGTGCCAGCTCACCTTTTCCAGCGGGAGGATCCTCCTACGAGCAGTACTTC.

The chain is built from TRBV5-1 and TRBJ2-1, with 13 bases lining up with TRBD2. V was clipped by 1 base and J by 9 bases; unmatched bases: 4. From germline, CDR1 is SGHRS and CDR2 YFSETQ. The CDR3 has 15 amino acids. CDR3 DNA sequence: TGCGCCAGCAGCTTGATGACTAGCGGGGGGATTGAGCAGTTCTTC. It translates to CASSLMTSGGIEQFF.

The chain is built from TRBV29-1 and TRBJ2-1; D remains unclear. CDR1 and CDR2 from the germline V gene are SQVTM and ANQGSEA. The CDR3 runs to 11 residues. Trimming took off 7 bases at V and 6 bases at J, with 10 bases between the two ends. The CDR3 nucleotides read TGCAGCGGTGCCCGAGGCAATGAGCAGTTCTTC. Its translation: CSGARGNEQFF.

This chain joins TRBV14 and TRBJ2-1, with TRBD2 matching 12 bases. The CDR3 extends over 16 amino acids. V shed 2 bases, J shed 2 bases, and the junction held 1 base outside the gene matches. Germline-derived CDR1 and CDR2 are SGHDN and FVKESK. This CDR3 is CASSQLAGGPYNEQFF. CDR3 in DNA: TGTGCCAGCAGCCAACTAGCGGGAGGGCCCTACAATGAGCAGTTCTTC.

The chain links TRBV5-8 to TRBJ2-1; D perhaps matches TRBD1 (6 bases). Trimming took 4 bases from V and 3 from J, leaving 14 bases between them. Germline V gene lookup returns CDR1 SGHTS and CDR2 YDEGEE. This CDR3 has 15 amino acids. The CDR3, as DNA: TGTGCCAGCAGCCCAACCAGGGGCTACTACAATGAGCAGTTCTTC. Amino acid sequence: CASSPTRGYYNEQFF.

The V and J genes are TRBV19 and TRBJ1-1; a possible D gene is TRBD1 (6 bases). The CDR3 is 13 amino acids. The V gene's germline CDR1 is LNHDA and CDR2 SQIVND (reference sequence). Trimming took off 8 bases at V and 0 bases at J, with 10 bases between the two ends. The CDR3 DNA sequence: TGTGCCAGTTCGGACAGCTTGAACACTGAAGCTTTCTTT. It translates to CASSDSLNTEAFF.

The chain combines TRBV19 with TRBJ2-7; 8 bases map to TRBD1. CDR3 size: 15 residues. Germline V lookup: CDR1 LNHDA, CDR2 SQIVND (reference sequence). V lost 3 bases to trimming and J lost 5 bases; unmatched junction nucleotides: 9. CDR3 loop: CASSIRTGYPDEQYF. The CDR3 nucleotides read TGTGCCAGTAGTATTCGGACAGGGTACCCTGACGAGCAGTACTTC.

The J gene is TRBJ1-5, the V gene TRBV28, with 7 bases aligning to TRBD1. Trimming at V came to 6 bases and at J to 10 bases, leaving 12 bases not matched to a gene. CDR1 and CDR2 from the germline V gene are MDHEN and SYDVKM. This CDR3 has 14 amino acids. This chain's CDR3 is CASSGTVRVGPQHF. The CDR3 bases are TGTGCCAGCAGCGGGACAGTGCGGGTAGGTCCCCAGCATTTT.

The rearrangement joins TRBV6-6 to TRBJ1-1; 8 nucleotides match TRBD1. The CDR3 runs 14 residues. V shed 0 bases, J shed 6 bases, and the junction held 3 bases outside the gene matches. From germline, CDR1 is MNHNY and CDR2 SVGAGI (reference sequence). CDR3 nucleotides: TGTGCCAGCAGTTACTCTTCGACAGGGGCTGAAGCTTTCTTT. Translated: CASSYSSTGAEAFF.

This chain joins TRBV6-5 and TRBJ1-1; a weak D match, TRBD1 (5 bases). V gave up 7 bases and J gave up 9 bases, with 18 bases separating them. This CDR3 has 13 amino acids. The germline V gene encodes CDR1 MNHEY and CDR2 SVGAGI. CDR3 sequence reads: CASIPPGGTQAFF. The CDR3 DNA reads TGTGCCAGCATCCCCCCAGGCGGGACCCAAGCTTTCTTT.

The CDR3 DNA reads as TGTGCCAGCAGCAATGACTTGCCGAACACCGGGGAGCTGTTTTTT. Protein: CASSNDLPNTGELFF. This chain connects TRBV6-1 to TRBJ2-2, with D unclear. The CDR3 length is 15 residues. Looked up from germline, CDR1 is MNHNS and CDR2 is SASEGT. V was trimmed by 6 bases and J by 0 bases, leaving 11 bases between them.

The gene calls are TRBV5-1 and TRBJ2-5, with D tentatively TRBD2 (6 bases). The J call is uncertain, as TRBJ2-7 better fits the DNA end. CDR3 length: 18 amino acids. Germline V gives CDR1 SGHRS, CDR2 YFSETQ. CDR3 region: CASSRTFSVGGTPYEQYF. CDR3 DNA: TGCGCCAGCAGCCGCACATTTTCCGTGGGGGGAACCCCCTACGAGCAGTACTTC.

The gene calls are TRBV5-6 and TRBJ2-5; TRBD2 aligns across 14 bases. V lost 3 bases, J lost 4 bases, and 2 bases stayed unmatched. Germline loops: CDR1 SGHDT, CDR2 YYEEEE. This CDR3 region has 15 residues. The CDR3 reads CASSSGLAGGETQYF. The DNA for the CDR3 is TGTGCCAGCAGCTCTGGACTAGCGGGAGGAGAGACCCAGTACTTC.

The gene calls are TRBV6-5 and TRBJ2-3; D gene unclear. CDR1 is MNHEY and CDR2 is SVGAGI in the germline V gene. The CDR3 runs 15 residues. V was cut by 5 bases and J by 0 bases, with 12 bases left in between. In DNA form, the CDR3 reads TGTGCCAGCAGTGGAAATGCGGCTAGCACAGATACGCAGTATTTT. It encodes CASSGNAASTDTQYF.